This T cell receptor (beta chain) was documented in a study of cytomegalovirus exposure and HLA in healthy donors (dated by TCRdb to about 2017). With respect to the entire study: An earlier analysis of more than 550 of the donors reported about 260 Gb of sequence data and 95 million to 120 million unique TCR beta sequences obtained from approximately 180 million T cells. About 330 gigabases of sequencing data and tens of millions of unique TCR sequences made up an early release that covered 640 HLA-typed donors. Of the approximately 400 genotyped donors, over 80% were placed in the genetic ancestry cluster associated with self-reported Caucasian donors. The study aimed to test whether cataloging public T cell receptors could reveal signatures of past pathogen exposure. The study profiled the T cell repertoires of more than 500 subjects by immunosequencing and related them to cytomegalovirus serostatus. Besides the first cohort of 550 to 750 subjects, a separate validation cohort made up of roughly 120 different subjects was used. To predict cytomegalovirus infection status, the study brought together high-throughput TCR immunosequencing, statistical association of individual TCRs with disease status, and machine learning. A later analysis re-analyzed previously published TCR beta repertoires from 600 to 850 donors and added high-resolution HLA genotyping to study TCR occurrence patterns. Rather than using new phenotypic data, the later analysis identified candidate immune exposures from TCR beta sequences and from how often those sequences occurred across donors. An earlier analysis of 500 to 650 of the donors applied high-throughput TCR beta sequencing to assess whether each TCR beta V gene segment acted as functional or pseudogenic. Donor age, sex, ethnicity and CMV serostatus were compiled together with the repertoire data. In a later genetic analysis, genome-wide SNP genotypes for about three fifths of the roughly 670 donors were used, and that subset was treated as a discovery cohort. Every discovery cohort repertoire had been produced on one sequencing platform. Both class I and class II loci were covered by HLA typing, at four-digit resolution. Typing coverage differed by locus: A, B, C, DRB1 and DQB1 were typed in roughly 620-630 donors, DQA1 in approximately 520, DPA1 in over 600, and DPB1 in approximately 450. Four to six DR-DQ haplotypes were handled as single units for association and clustering, since linkage in the cohort was strong. Among some 400 genotyped donors of the cohort, an average of approximately 240,000 unique TCR beta nucleotide sequences was sequenced per donor, of which 15% to 20% were non-productive. Here is what the overall study found, with its caveats: The authors suggested that the approach could potentially be extended to other disease states and immunological phenotypes. A later genetic analysis associated a missense DCLRE1C variant with V-gene and J-gene trimming of TCR beta chains, and an independent cohort replicated the association. Because HLA typing was unavailable for some donors at each locus, only the typed subset was used in association tests. When HLA alleles, especially DR and DQ, strongly co-occurred, TCR associations were difficult to assign to individual alleles. Correlated functional status among segregating V segments might be attributable to linkage disequilibrium, but an unknown experimental factor could not be ruled out. The classifier was reported to diagnose cytomegalovirus status with high specificity and sensitivity in both the original and validation cohorts. Broadly in line with IMGT annotations, most TCR beta V segments showed up in productive rearrangements about 87% or about 30% of the time in an earlier analysis of 450 to 600 of the donors. At a false discovery rate of 0.05, a later analysis linked some 17,000 TCR beta sequences to specific HLA alleles. A group of highly shared sequence variants was considered likely to be a technical artifact of the sequencing pipeline. Because counts were too low, seventeen rarely observed V segments, including chromosome 9 orphons, were left out of the earlier analysis of a few hundred of the donors. The study listed 150 to 200 TCR beta chains as associated with cytomegalovirus. Because the 87-base-pair reads could not distinguish some IMGT-functional V segments, including TRBV6-2 and TRBV6-3, those segments were excluded. Roughly uniform sequencing depth across donors was assumed in presence/absence analyses, although this assumption may not hold. In vitro tests confirmed that three of the cytomegalovirus-associated TCR beta chains recognize cytomegalovirus antigens. Compared with equally common non-associated chains, HLA-associated TCR beta chains in a later analysis were more clonally expanded and had lower generation probabilities. According to a later genetic analysis, donors in an Asian-associated ancestry cluster had fewer N-insertions in productive TCRs than the approximately 650-donor mean. In a later analysis, TCR association rates were found to vary across HLA loci, with the most associated TCRs seen for DRB1 alleles and the fewest for HLA-C alleles. A further reported finding was that TCR beta sequences accurately predicted the HLA-A and HLA-B alleles for most subjects in the first cohort. The only immune exposure information available for the cohort was CMV serostatus. A later analysis found that most CMV-associated TCR beta chains appeared HLA-restricted, with HLA associations seemingly driven largely by CMV exposure. A later analysis reported that several top co-occurrence clusters appeared linked to parvovirus B19, influenza, CMV and Epstein-Barr virus. Only TCR beta chains were sequenced in this cohort, and the absence of alpha or paired-chain data limited detectable features. While some public TCRs were present in many individuals, most TCR sequences turned up only very rarely across donors.

This clone showed up just a few times. Its target antigen remains unknown. No base quality values were provided; no much bigger clone lies one nucleotide off. Library preparation employed the immunoSEQ multiplex PCR assay. For the multiplex PCR, a mixture combining 60 forward primers for TCR Vbeta segments and 13 reverse primers for TCR Jbeta segments was used. Amplification of the CDR3 region of rearranged TCR beta genes was performed with a multiplex PCR assay on genomic DNA. The Illumina HiSeq System was used to sequence the amplified TCR beta libraries as 87-base-pair reads. In the paper's pipeline: In a later analysis, some 80 million unique TCR beta chains were counted across the 666 repertoires, and roughly 11 million of these chains were shared by at least two donors. Raw reads were error-corrected and collapsed into unique sequences with a nearest-neighbor algorithm that merged closely related sequences to remove PCR and sequencing errors. CDR3 sequences were aligned to IMGT reference sequences to assign V, D and J gene segments. For a sequence to be retained, at least a six-nucleotide match to both a V gene segment and a J gene segment was required. A rearrangement was called productive if the CDR3 had no stop codons and remained in frame with V and J, and every other rearrangement was called non-productive. Following IMGT convention, CDR3 was defined as the stretch from the second conserved V-encoded cysteine up to the conserved J-encoded phenylalanine. Sequences without an unambiguous match to a single V gene segment were excluded from the earlier analysis of about 640 of the donors. An earlier analysis of around 600 of the donors classified V segments as functional when productive rearrangements were above 56.7% and as segregating when the standard deviation between donors was above 5%. To diagnose cytomegalovirus status from the catalog of TCR beta chain sequences, a statistical classification framework was built. In a later analysis, V and J genes were assigned by comparing TCR nucleotide sequences against IMGT/GENE-DB human TR gene sequences. In a later analysis, CDR3 sequences and most-parsimonious VDJ recombination scenarios were assigned using the TCRdist pipeline. In a later analysis, each TCR beta chain was defined by its CDR3 amino acid sequence together with its V-gene family, and reads without a unique V-gene family were excluded. To address suspected cross-contamination and a sequencing artifact, a later analysis removed 592 highly shared, low-generation-probability nucleotide sequences. For each public chain, a later analysis derived a clonal expansion index from normalized ranks of inferred template counts within each repertoire. In a later analysis, generation probabilities were computed using a VDJ recombination model fitted to out-of-frame rearrangements, and the results were checked against IGoR. In a later analysis, TCR-TCR, TCR-HLA and TCR-CMV co-occurrence was scored with hypergeometric tests, and a repertoire-size bias correction was applied to TCR pairs. To estimate false discovery rates, a later analysis permuted the HLA or CMV assignments 20 times. In a later analysis, co-occurring TCRs were grouped using DBSCAN, with TCRdist sequence similarity added in when clustering inside HLA-allele-positive subsets. For co-occurrence clustering, repertoires with fewer than 30,000 or more than 120,000 public chains were excluded, along with roughly five repertoires with anomalous nucleotide sharing. The clones in this table, taken by TCRdb from immuneACCESS, are in-frame only. Not every clone is retained; where verified, under half of the shortfall comes from an unresolved V gene, and the cause of the rest is unknown. Clone size and V and J calls were adopted from that table, with D and trimming inferred from the DNA. Present in this sample are a few hundred thousand clones, approximately 79% of which were seen just once. Around 1.8% of the sample goes to the ten largest clones.

The CDR1 and CDR2 encoded by the germline V gene are MNHEY and SVGAGI. Trimming at the junction amounts to 6 bases on V and 5 bases on J, and the germline ends lie 16 bases apart. Inclusive of the bounding cysteine and phenylalanine, the CDR3 is 14 residues long. Of all the DNA, just the CDR3 is kept, 42 bases in frame from base 1. In total, just over 650 healthy bone marrow donors made up the cohort. Cohort members were all nominally healthy when sampled, although unrecorded immune exposures were likely present. The donor tested CMV seronegative and was one of the 352 seronegative cohort members. A peripheral blood sample was provided by each donor, and peripheral blood mononuclear cells were used for TCR beta sequencing. The Qiagen DNeasy Blood Extraction Kit was used to extract genomic DNA from the blood cell samples.

Recombination connected TRBV6-5 to TRBJ1-1; the D segment could be TRBD1, given 6 matching bases. This TCR was recovered from a man between 18 and 29 years old in good health and CMV-seronegative. Sequencing was carried out using PBMCs. The DNA reads TGTGCCAGCAGCCCGACAGGTTCGAGGACTGAAGCTTTCTTT. Its translation is CASSPTGSRTEAFF.